The 28 T cell receptor beta chains listed next were all sequenced from one sample in a study of early T cells in non-severe SARS-CoV-2 infection. TCRdb processed the 5' RACE reads anew with MiXCR; each CDR3 protein has one entry. The sample consists of around 68,000 distinct CDR3 sequences, 5.9% of them appearing once. The sample here was whole blood, taken at baseline. These receptors came from an adult who was a healthcare worker with PCR-confirmed SARS-CoV-2 infection or an uninfected control (not recorded which).

This clonotype was recorded a few times. The chain recombines TRBV2 with TRBJ2-1, with TRBD1 matching 7 bases. Germline assignment: CDR1 SNHLY and CDR2 FYNNEI. The CDR3 runs 14 residues. The junction had 7 bases not matched to a gene; V was cut back by 8 bases and J by 3 bases. In nucleotides, the CDR3 is TGTGCCAGCGAGAGACAGGGCCTCTACAATGAGCAGTTCTTC. It is translated as CASERQGLYNEQFF.

This clonotype was counted ten times or more. The rearrangement joins TRBV6-5 to TRBJ2-1; D might be TRBD2 (5 bases). Per the germline V gene, CDR1 is MNHEY and CDR2 is SVGAGI. The CDR3 consists of 15 residues. With 5 bases removed from V and 3 bases from J, the gap between germline ends came to 14 bases. The CDR3 sequence: CASSTGEGSYNEQFF. CDR3 DNA: TGTGCCAGCAGTACCGGAGAGGGAAGCTACAATGAGCAGTTCTTC.

Here the CDR3 reads CASSNRAKGAEKLFF. The CDR3, as DNA: TGTGCCAGCAGTAACCGGGCTAAAGGGGCCGAAAAACTGTTTTTT. The J gene is TRBJ1-4, the V gene TRBV7-2; a weak D match, TRBD1 (5 bases). The CDR3 extends over 15 amino acids. V was clipped by 6 bases and J by 8 bases, with 19 bases between them. CDR1 is SGHTA, CDR2 FQGNSA, per germline. The full variable domain, with the rest looked up from reference TRBV7-2 and TRBJ1-4, is GAGVSQSPSNKVTEKGKDVELRCDPISGHTALYWYRQSLGQGLEFLIYFQGNSAPDKSGLPSDRFSAERTGGSVSTLTIQRTQQEDSAVYLCASSNRAKGAEKLFFGSGTQLSVL.

The genes are TRBV6-6 and TRBJ2-7; TRBD2 matches at 7 bases. The V segment lost 4 bases and the J segment 2 bases; nucleotides outside the gene matches: 5. Germline-derived CDR1 and CDR2 are MNHNY and SVGAGI (reference sequence). The CDR3 has 14 residues. CDR3 protein: CASSLGGGPYEQYF. DNA for the CDR3: TGTGCCAGCAGTTTGGGGGGGGGACCCTACGAGCAGTACTTC.

In this sample, this clonotype turned up a few times. V gene TRBV13 combines with J gene TRBJ2-1, with D perhaps matching TRBD2 (6 bases). This CDR3 has 16 residues. The V gene lost 3 bases and the J gene lost 6 bases, with 18 bases spanning the gap. Germline V CDR1 and CDR2: PRHDT, FYEKMQ (reference sequence). The chain's CDR3 is CASSFSGLSSSNEQFF. CDR3 DNA: TGTGCCAGCAGCTTTTCGGGACTTTCAAGTTCCAATGAGCAGTTCTTC.

This clonotype showed up many times. The V gene is TRBV10-3, the J gene TRBJ2-1; D remains unclear. Per the germline V gene, CDR1 is ENHRY and CDR2 is SYGVKD. V shed 5 bases and J shed 0 bases, with 14 bases lying between them. The CDR3 is made up of 16 amino acids. This CDR3 is CAISLVERSSYNEQFF. The CDR3 DNA is TGTGCCATCAGTCTAGTAGAGAGAAGCTCCTACAATGAGCAGTTCTTC.

The J gene is TRBJ2-2, the V gene TRBV27; TRBD1 matches at 9 bases. J was trimmed by 5 bases and V by 3 bases; bases with no gene match: 19. This CDR3 has 20 residues. Germline V gene data show CDR1 as MNHEY and CDR2 as SMNVEV (reference sequence). In nucleotides, the CDR3 is TGTGCCAGCAGTTTTTCTCCGGGACAGGGTTTTACCCCTATGACCGGGGAGCTGTTTTTT. Its protein product is CASSFSPGQGFTPMTGELFF.

The chain couples TRBV20-1 to TRBJ2-7, with 7 bases matching TRBD1. This CDR3 region has 14 residues. CDR1 and CDR2 from the germline V gene are DFQATT and SNEGSKA (reference sequence). The V and J ends lost 1 base and 2 bases, in that order; junction bases with no gene match: 5. CDR3 nucleotides: TGCAGTGCTAGAGGCCGGGACAGCGCCTACGAGCAGTACTTC. Residues: CSARGRDSAYEQYF.

V gene TRBV11-3 combines with J gene TRBJ2-1; D is possibly TRBD1 (5 bases). The CDR3 spans 14 residues. Germline V lookup: CDR1 SGHNT, CDR2 YENEEA. The V end was cut by 3 bases, the J end by 5 bases, with 11 bases between. The CDR3 region is CASSFRATNNEQFF. In DNA form, the CDR3 reads TGTGCCAGCAGCTTCAGGGCTACGAACAATGAGCAGTTCTTC.

Many counts were recorded for this clonotype. The rearrangement links TRBV5-1 to TRBJ1-5; D remains unclear. CDR1 and CDR2 (germline): SGHRS, YFSETQ. CDR3 length: 14 amino acids. V was shortened by 0 bases and J by 3 bases, with 7 bases between the two germline ends. The CDR3 region is CASSLDSNNQPQHF. Written as DNA, the CDR3 is TGCGCCAGCAGCTTGGACAGCAACAATCAGCCCCAGCATTTT. Full variable domain (remainder filled in from reference TRBV5-1 and TRBJ1-5): KAGVTQTPRYLIKTRGQQVTLSCSPISGHRSVSWYQQTPGQGLQFLFEYFSETQRNKGNFPGRFSGRQFSNSRSEMNVSTLELGDSALYLCASSLDSNNQPQHFGDGTRLSIL.

This clonotype showed up many times. This chain connects TRBV10-3 to TRBJ1-4; 7 nucleotides agree with TRBD1. The CDR3 has 15 residues. Looked up from germline, CDR1 is ENHRY and CDR2 is SYGVKD. Unmatched junction bases numbered 5, after V lost 0 bases and J lost 7 bases. In DNA form, the CDR3 reads TGTGCCATCAGTGAGTCGTGGGACAGCGGTGAAAAACTGTTTTTT. It codes for CAISESWDSGEKLFF.

This clonotype was found many times. The genes are TRBV19 and TRBJ2-6; D may be TRBD1 (6 bases). The CDR3 covers 16 residues. In germline, CDR1 is LNHDA, CDR2 SQIVND (reference sequence). Trimming took 4 bases from V and 4 from J, leaving 14 bases between them. CDR3 loop: CASSSGQYAGANVLTF. CDR3 DNA: TGTGCCAGTAGTAGCGGACAGTATGCCGGGGCCAACGTCCTGACTTTC.

This clonotype was detected ten times or more. The chain recombines TRBV6-5 with TRBJ2-7; no firm D call. The V end was cut by 5 bases, the J end by 4 bases, with 18 bases between. CDR3 length: 15 residues. CDR1 and CDR2 from the germline V gene are MNHEY and SVGAGI. The CDR3 nucleotides read TGTGCCAGCAGTGGGTCGGCAGTGGAAGGGTACGAGCAGTACTTC. Translating it yields CASSGSAVEGYEQYF.

The gene calls are TRBV7-2 and TRBJ2-3; D remains ambiguous. Looked up from germline, CDR1 is SGHTA and CDR2 is FQGNSA. The V end lost 2 bases, the J end lost 7 bases, and 16 bases lay between the germline ends. The CDR3 sequence is 15 residues long. The CDR3 protein is CASSLQGAEGNTQYF. The CDR3 DNA is TGTGCCAGCAGCTTACAAGGAGCCGAAGGGAATACGCAGTATTTT.

This clonotype has ten or more counts. The genes are TRBV20-1 and TRBJ1-2; perhaps TRBD1 as D (6 bases). Looked up from germline, CDR1 is DFQATT and CDR2 is SNEGSKA (reference sequence). Trimming left V 8 bases short and J 6 bases short, with 13 bases between. The CDR3 has 11 residues. The CDR3 here is CSTNGGHGYTF. Here the CDR3 DNA reads TGCAGTACTAACGGGGGCCATGGCTACACCTTC.

This clonotype came up many times. The J gene is TRBJ2-1, the V gene TRBV6-6; D ambiguous. V shed 0 bases and J shed 2 bases, with 5 bases lying between them. In germline, CDR1 is MNHNY, CDR2 SVGAGI (reference sequence). There are 14 residues in the CDR3. DNA of the CDR3: TGTGCCAGCAGTTACTCGAGTGCCTACAATGAGCAGTTCTTC. As protein: CASSYSSAYNEQFF.

This clonotype was observed at least ten times. V gene TRBV29-1 combines with J gene TRBJ2-3, with D uncertain. Trimming removed 4 bases at V and 1 base at J, with 9 bases between. In germline, CDR1 is SQVTM, CDR2 ANQGSEA. The CDR3 runs 13 residues. For the CDR3, the DNA is TGCAGCGTTGGAAGGCAGGGCACAGATACGCAGTATTTT. Translated: CSVGRQGTDTQYF.

This clonotype was observed at least ten times. The V gene is TRBV6-5, the J gene TRBJ2-6, with 11 bases that match TRBD2. The CDR3 runs to 17 residues. The germline gives CDR1 MNHEY, CDR2 SVGAGI. With V trimmed by 5 bases and J by 3 bases, 6 bases remained unmatched. CDR3 DNA sequence: TGTGCCAGCAGTCGTACTAGCGGGAGTTTTGGGGCCAACGTCCTGACTTTC. Translation gives CASSRTSGSFGANVLTF.

This clonotype was picked up many times. The genes are TRBV28 and TRBJ2-1; D may be TRBD2 (5 bases). CDR1 is MDHEN and CDR2 is SYDVKM in the germline V gene. V was clipped by 3 bases and J by 15 bases, with 18 bases between them. This CDR3 region has 13 residues. The CDR3 spells CASSLLGASDPFF. The CDR3 DNA sequence: TGTGCCAGCAGTTTGTTGGGAGCCTCCGATCCGTTCTTC.

This clonotype came up many times. The chain links TRBV13 to TRBJ1-3, with 7 bases that match TRBD1. J was trimmed by 0 bases and V by 4 bases; bases with no gene match: 6. The germline V gene encodes CDR1 PRHDT and CDR2 FYEKMQ (reference sequence). CDR3 length: 16 residues. In nucleotides, the CDR3 is TGTGCCAGCAGCTCGACCGGGACAGCCTCTGGAAACACCATATATTTT. Encoded protein: CASSSTGTASGNTIYF.

The V and J genes are TRBV2 and TRBJ2-5, with D unclear. The germline CDR1 and CDR2 sequences are SNHLY and FYNNEI. The CDR3 spans 12 residues. Trimming cost V 4 bases and J 2 bases, with 5 bases left between them. The CDR3 is CASSVGQETQYF. DNA for the CDR3: TGTGCCAGCAGTGTTGGTCAAGAGACCCAGTACTTC.

This clonotype was observed many times. CDR3 residues: CASSPGLAGLNSYNEQFF. The DNA for the CDR3 is TGTGCCAGCAGCCCAGGACTAGCGGGACTTAACTCCTACAATGAGCAGTTCTTC. The chain uses TRBV7-8 and TRBJ2-1; 12 nucleotides line up with TRBD2. The CDR3 length is 18 residues. Germline CDR1 SGHVS, CDR2 FQNEAQ. The V and J ends lost 5 bases and 0 bases, in that order; junction bases with no gene match: 8.

The table lists this clonotype with many counts. The chain uses TRBV20-1 and TRBJ2-2; D is ambiguous. V lost 1 base to trimming and J lost 6 bases, with 9 bases between them. CDR1 is DFQATT and CDR2 is SNEGSKA in the germline V gene (reference sequence). CDR3 length equals 13 residues. Here the CDR3 DNA reads TGCAGTGCTAGAGGGGCGGTTGCCGGGGAGCTGTTTTTT. This gives the protein CSARGAVAGELFF.

This CDR3 is CASSSMMGVVEQYF. Here the CDR3 DNA reads TGTGCCAGCAGTTCCATGATGGGGGTGGTCGAGCAGTACTTC. The chain links TRBV28 to TRBJ2-7; D tentatively reads TRBD1 or TRBD2 (5 bases each). CDR3 length equals 14 residues. Germline V gene lookup returns CDR1 MDHEN and CDR2 SYDVKM. The V gene lost 4 bases and the J gene lost 6 bases, with 16 bases spanning the gap.

This clonotype was observed many times. The chain is built from TRBV28 and TRBJ2-5; TRBD1 is a possible D gene (6 bases). The length of the CDR3 is 11 residues. Trimming took off 6 bases at V and 12 bases at J, with 14 bases between the two ends. Germline V lookup: CDR1 MDHEN, CDR2 SYDVKM. CDR3 sequence (DNA): TGTGCCAGCAGCTTCGGGACAAGCAAGTACTTC. This encodes CASSFGTSKYF. Based on the CDR3 plus reference TRBV28 and TRBJ2-5, the full variable domain is DVKVTQSSRYLVKRTGEKVFLECVQDMDHENMFWYRQDPGLGLRLIYFSYDVKMKEKGDIPEGYSVSREKKERFSLILESASTNQTSMYLCASSFGTSKYFGPGTRLLVL.

This clonotype was observed a few times. This chain joins TRBV29-1 and TRBJ1-3; weak D call: TRBD1 (6 bases). CDR3 length: 14 residues. With 7 bases removed from V and 3 bases from J, the gap between germline ends came to 16 bases. Germline V lookup: CDR1 SQVTM, CDR2 ANQGSEA. CDR3 sequence: CSAASGGYGNTIYF. The CDR3 DNA reads TGCAGCGCAGCCTCCGGGGGCTATGGAAACACCATATATTTT. The entire variable domain, with the rest obtained from reference TRBV29-1 and TRBJ1-3, is as follows: SAVISQKPSRDICQRGTSLTIQCQVDSQVTMMFWYRQQPGQSLTLIATANQGSEATYESGFVIDKFPISRPNLTFSTLTVSNMSPEDSSIYLCSAASGGYGNTIYFGEGSWLTVV.

In this sample, this clonotype turned up many times. The chain couples TRBV24-1 to TRBJ2-3, with a weak D call TRBD1 (6 bases). Germline V gene sequence: CDR1 KGHDR, CDR2 SFDVKD. Trimming stripped 4 bases from V and 4 bases from J, with 8 bases between. The CDR3 consists of 13 residues. This CDR3 reads CATSDWTADTQYF. The CDR3 nucleotides read TGTGCCACCAGTGACTGGACAGCAGATACGCAGTATTTT.

This clonotype was counted a few times. CDR3 in DNA: TGCAGTGCTAGAGATGGTACGGGCTCTGGAAACACCATATATTTT. Protein: CSARDGTGSGNTIYF. The rearrangement joins TRBV20-1 to TRBJ1-3; no reliable D call. V was pared by 0 bases and J by 0 bases, with 9 bases between. Per germline, CDR1 DFQATT and CDR2 SNEGSKA (reference sequence). This CDR3 has 15 residues.